The present TCR beta chain was sequenced within a study of response to subunit inactivated influenza vaccine. This clonotype was observed a handful of times. Its cognate antigen is unknown. A read error may account for a junction end that differs from germline. Each CDR3 protein gets one entry after TCRdb re-called the RT-PCR reads with MiXCR. There are 550,000 to 800,000 distinct CDR3 sequences in the sample; roughly 14% occur only once, and 5.5% to 7% lies in the top ten. Points from the study as a whole: A suggestion made by the authors is that each seasonal influenza vaccination recruits few new T cells.

Germline V gives CDR1 MNHNS, CDR2 SASEGT. The length of the CDR3 is 14 residues. This receptor was identified in a man aged 50 to 59 who received an inactivated influenza vaccine. The V call is TRBV6-1, the J call TRBJ2-1; a possible D gene is TRBD2 (5 bases). The source was PBMCs from blood, collected 14 days before vaccination. The CDR3 loop is CASGRTFGYTEQFF. The CDR3 region has the DNA TGTGCCAGCGGTAGGACTTTCGGTTACACTGAGCAGTTCTTC.